Listed here is a single TCR beta chain. Sequenced by immunoSEQ multiplex PCR; TCRdb stores in-frame clones only, minus some. This sample carries about 190,000 clones, 70% to 80% of them seen once, and the ten largest clones take 9.5% to 15%. These data come from a study of blood T cell repertoires in COVID-19. The CDR3 is 15 amino acids. The V gene's germline CDR1 is KGHSH and CDR2 LQKENI. Trimming cost V 3 bases and J 0 bases, with 6 bases left between them. This sequence was found in a woman aged 50 to 60 with acute or convalescent COVID-19. The rearrangement joins TRBV18 to TRBJ1-6; D is unresolved. Sequenced input: peripheral blood. The CDR3 reads CASSPGTSYNSPLHF. CDR3 bases: TGTGCCAGCTCACCGGGCACCTCCTATAATTCACCCCTCCACTTT.